A single sample is the source of the 8 T cell receptor beta chains below, sequenced in a study of T-cell reconstitution after alpha-beta-depleted transplantation in children. Unique molecular identifiers tagged the TCRbeta library. MiXCR, applied by TCRdb to the PCR reads, yields one record per CDR3 protein. The sample has 85,000 to 120,000 distinct CDR3 sequences; 4.5% to 7.5% are singletons. Sequenced here: PBMCs, mostly from graft donor cells, sampled 60 days after TCRalphabeta/CD19-depleted stem cell transplant. The receptors were gathered from a female patient under 10 years old who had a stem cell transplant for Fanconi anemia, so the T cells may come from the graft donor.

There are many counts of this clonotype. The V call is TRBV20-1, the J call TRBJ2-1; D possibly corresponds to TRBD2 (6 bases). Germline values: CDR1 DFQATT, CDR2 SNEGSKA (reference sequence). The CDR3 is 15 amino acids. The germline V and J ends were trimmed by 1 base and 7 bases, with 17 bases remaining between them. Here the CDR3 reads CSARGAGIPTNEQFF. The CDR3 DNA is TGCAGTGCTAGAGGGGCGGGAATCCCCACTAATGAGCAGTTCTTC.

Many counts were recorded for this clonotype. This chain links TRBV20-1 with TRBJ2-3; 10 nucleotides agree with TRBD2. The CDR3 totals 13 residues. Germline V gene lookup returns CDR1 DFQATT and CDR2 SNEGSKA (reference sequence). Germline trimming cut 8 bases from V and 6 bases from J; bases unmatched to any gene: 8. The CDR3, as DNA: TGCAGTCCCCTCCCTAGCGGGAGCGATACGCAGTATTTT. This translates into CSPLPSGSDTQYF.

This clonotype occurred many times. The chain joins TRBV12-3 or TRBV12-4 to TRBJ2-2, with a tentative D call TRBD2 (6 bases). The CDR3 extends over 14 amino acids. Trimming pared 1 base from V and 3 bases from J, leaving 6 bases between. CDR3 sequence: CASSLGGDTGELFF. The CDR3 nucleotides read TGTGCCAGCAGTTTAGGCGGGGACACCGGGGAGCTGTTTTTT.

The chain carries TRBV7-3 and TRBJ2-1, with 9 bases lining up with TRBD2. Germline values: CDR1 SGHTA, CDR2 FQGTGA. V shed 0 bases and J 5 bases; nucleotides not matched to a gene: 8. This CDR3 contains 17 residues. CDR3 protein: CASSLTNTLAGHNEQFF. CDR3 nucleotides: TGTGCCAGCAGCTTAACTAATACGCTAGCGGGACACAATGAGCAGTTCTTC.

This clonotype came up many times. The rearrangement uses TRBV20-1 and TRBJ2-3; 14 bases fit TRBD2. With V trimmed by 6 bases and J by 3 bases, 5 bases remained unmatched. CDR1 and CDR2 from the germline V gene are DFQATT and SNEGSKA (reference sequence). The CDR3 runs 15 residues. The CDR3: CSAKTSGRATDTQYF. In nucleotides, the CDR3 is TGCAGTGCAAAGACTAGCGGGAGGGCGACAGATACGCAGTATTTT.

This clonotype was observed a handful of times. The V gene is TRBV7-2, the J gene TRBJ2-7; no reliable D call. The V and J ends lost 5 bases and 3 bases respectively, with 5 bases between them. This CDR3 comprises 11 residues. Germline values: CDR1 SGHTA, CDR2 FQGNSA. In DNA, the CDR3 is TGTGCCAGCAGCGGGGACTACGAGCAGTACTTC. Encoded protein: CASSGDYEQYF.

This clonotype was seen a handful of times. The chain combines TRBV6-5 with TRBJ2-1, with TRBD2 identical over 7 bases. The V gene end was trimmed by 0 bases and the J gene end by 9 bases; junction bases not matched to a gene: 2. CDR3 length equals 13 residues. Germline V CDR1 and CDR2: MNHEY, SVGAGI. CDR3 sequence: CASSYSTSFEQFF. The CDR3 nucleotides are TGTGCCAGCAGTTACTCGACTAGCTTTGAGCAGTTCTTC.

This clonotype came up many times. The chain combines TRBV5-1 with TRBJ2-5, with 9 positions matching TRBD2. The CDR3 runs 16 residues. V dropped 1 base and J dropped 2; count of bases not matched to a gene: 6. Germline values: CDR1 SGHRS, CDR2 YFSETQ. The DNA for the CDR3 is TGCGCCAGCAGCTTGCAGGCTAGCGGGGCTCAAGAGACCCAGTACTTC. This codes for CASSLQASGAQETQYF.